This T cell receptor beta chain was found in a study of CD8 T cells in Susac syndrome. The CDR3 totals 15 residues. The V gene lost 6 bases and the J gene lost 3 bases, with 12 bases spanning the gap. Random hexamers primed reverse transcription of roughly 0.5 to 1 ug RNA. TCRdb re-derived calls from the immunoSEQ multiplex PCR reads in MiXCR, one entry per CDR3 protein. This sample carries some 300,000 distinct CDR3 sequences, about nine tenths of them seen once, and the ten largest clones take approximately 0.2%. Source material: CD8+ T cells from PBMCs. This sequence originates from a human donor with multiple sclerosis. The chain is built from TRBV12-3 or TRBV12-4 and TRBJ2-6; perhaps TRBD1 as D (6 bases). CDR3 in amino acids: CASRSTGFGANVLTF. DNA for the CDR3: TGTGCCAGCAGATCAACAGGGTTTGGGGCCAACGTCCTGACTTTC.